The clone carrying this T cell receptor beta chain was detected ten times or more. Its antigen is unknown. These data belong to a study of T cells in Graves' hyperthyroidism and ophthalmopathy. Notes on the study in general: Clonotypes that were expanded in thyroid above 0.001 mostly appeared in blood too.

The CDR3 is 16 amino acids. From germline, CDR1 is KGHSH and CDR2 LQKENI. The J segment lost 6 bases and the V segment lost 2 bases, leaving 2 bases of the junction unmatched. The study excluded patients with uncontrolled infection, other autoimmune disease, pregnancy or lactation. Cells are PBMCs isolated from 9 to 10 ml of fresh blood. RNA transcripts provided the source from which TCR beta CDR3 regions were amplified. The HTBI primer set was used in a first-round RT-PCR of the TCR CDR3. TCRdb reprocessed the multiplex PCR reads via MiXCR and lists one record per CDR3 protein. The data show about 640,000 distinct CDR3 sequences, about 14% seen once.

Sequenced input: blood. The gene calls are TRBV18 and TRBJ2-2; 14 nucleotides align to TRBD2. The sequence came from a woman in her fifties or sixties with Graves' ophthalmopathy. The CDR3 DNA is TGTGCCAGCTCACCAAGACTAGCGGGAGGGCCCGGGGAGCTGTTTTTT. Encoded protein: CASSPRLAGGPGELFF.